Below, one TCR beta chain is given with its context. Measured with immunoSEQ multiplex PCR; TCRdb has only the in-frame clones, and not every one. The sample has several thousand clones, around 87% seen once. These data originate in a study of T cell responses to AZD1222 COVID-19 vaccine. V was cut by 1 base and J by 3 bases, with 11 bases left in between. Germline V gene data show CDR1 as LGHNA and CDR2 as YSLEER. CDR3 length: 15 amino acids. The sequence derives from an adult who received the AZD1222 COVID-19 vaccine. The rearrangement joins TRBV4-3 to TRBJ2-3; maybe TRBD1 (6 bases). This specimen was peripheral blood, taken 28 days after the second AZD1222 dose. DNA for the CDR3: TGCGCCAGCAGCCAAGGGCTCCAGGGGACAGATACGCAGTATTTT. It is translated as CASSQGLQGTDTQYF.